The text below deals with one TCR beta chain. Amplification yielded TCR beta CDR3 regions, with RNA transcripts as the source. HTBI primers drove first-round RT-PCR of the TCR CDR3. A single record per CDR3 protein comes from TCRdb applying MiXCR to the multiplex PCR reads. This table has hundreds of thousands of distinct CDR3 sequences, about 15% appearing once. This entry comes from a study of T cells in Graves' hyperthyroidism and ophthalmopathy. The germline gives CDR1 MNHNS, CDR2 SASEGT. There are 13 residues in the CDR3. The ends were cut back, 5 bases at V and 10 bases at J, with 15 bases in the middle. It was less than 13 ml of fresh peripheral blood that supplied the PBMCs.

The TCR originated in a man younger than 35 with Graves' ophthalmopathy. The chain couples TRBV6-1 to TRBJ2-1; TRBD2 might be the D (6 bases). The material sequenced was blood. CDR3 amino acids: CASSYAGTLEQFF. The CDR3 region has the DNA TGTGCCAGCAGTTACGCGGGGACGCTAGAGCAGTTCTTC.